This TCR beta chain was retrieved from a study of a mutant IDH1 vaccine in newly diagnosed glioma. The wider study: Following radiotherapy alone, or alongside temozolomide cycles, vaccination was started after an interval of 4-6 weeks. It was radiotherapy, temozolomide, or both that patients received previously, with most receiving both. Study observations and caveats: Whatever changes occurred in top peripheral T cell clonotypes seemed unrelated to pseudoprogression.

Turning to this clone: Its antigen is still unknown.

Germline V gene sequence: CDR1 SNHLY, CDR2 FYNNEI. The length of the CDR3 is 11 residues. The V and J ends lost 9 bases and 8 bases respectively, with 11 bases between them. Produced via immunoSEQ multiplex PCR; TCRdb's table is partial and in-frame only. The data hold tens of thousands of clones, with approximately 84% observed a single time. Described time point: week 35, safety follow-up. Each dose of the vaccine consisted of 300 ug of mutant IDH1 20-mer peptide, with topical imiquimod. Each astrocytoma in the donors was new, WHO grade 3 or 4, IDH1-mutant and ATRX-lost. The receptor was isolated from a man between 18 and 29 years old with glioma. The chain employs TRBV2 and TRBJ2-1; D might be TRBD1 (6 bases). The source was PBMCs, collected from a glioma patient whose treatment included an IDH1 peptide vaccine. The CDR3 region is CASDKGDEQFF. The CDR3 coding sequence is TGTGCCAGTGACAAGGGGGATGAGCAGTTCTTC.